Here is one T cell receptor beta chain with its context. The antigen remains unidentified. The data were obtained in a study of shared clonotypes between healthy human individuals. Across the whole study: The plates for each donor numbered three CD4 naive, three CD4 memory, two CD8 naive and one CD8 memory.

TCRdb keeps only in-frame clones here, not all; method: immunoSEQ multiplex PCR. This sample has a few million clones, with 93% found just once. CD8 cells classed as naive were CD45RO-negative and positively selected for CCR7, excluding terminally differentiated effector memory CD45RA+ cells. Findings of the study overall: Only blood underwent sampling, and tissue repertoires likely differ.

CDR1 and CDR2 (germline): GTSNPN, SVGIG (reference sequence). CDR3 length: 14 amino acids. The V end lost 0 bases, the J end lost 4 bases, and 13 bases lay between the germline ends. Input material: naive CD8+ T cells from PBMCs. This receptor was taken from a man between 18 and 35 years old in good health. Some clones in this sample may be carry-over from other donors' samples. The chain combines TRBV30 with TRBJ2-7; weak D call: TRBD1 (5 bases). The CDR3 bases are TGTGCCTGGAGTGTAACAGGATGGGGTTACGAGCAGTACTTC. Translating it yields CAWSVTGWGYEQYF. The full variable domain, in which reference TRBV30 and TRBJ2-7 provide the parts outside the CDR3, is SQTIHQWPATLVQPVGSPLSLECTVEGTSNPNLYWYRQAAGRGLQLLFYSVGIGQISSEVPQNLSASRPQDRQFILSSKKLLLSDSGFYLCAWSVTGWGYEQYFGPGTRLTVT.